This is a list of T cell receptor beta chains from one sample in a study of T cells in Graves' hyperthyroidism and ophthalmopathy. In TCRdb, the multiplex PCR reads were re-called with MiXCR into one record per CDR3 protein. The sample holds around 500,000 distinct CDR3 sequences, roughly an eighth seen once. The sequenced sample consisted of blood. The receptors originated from a woman between 18 and 29 years old with Graves' hyperthyroidism. Each CDR3 is given with its conserved first and last residue. Clone size is given for some rows only: seen once, a few or many times, or a class if the clone is expanded.

clone_size j_call v_call cdr3_aa
. TRBJ2-1 TRBV10-3 CAISGTSGSPYNEQFF
many TRBJ1-2 TRBV11-2 CASSFAGVYTF
. TRBJ1-2 TRBV18 CASSTGQGNYGYTF
. TRBJ2-5 TRBV5-4 CASSRTSGNQETQYF
many TRBJ1-2 TRBV12-3/TRBV12-4 CASSTNGQGTYGYTF
few TRBJ2-1 TRBV12-3/TRBV12-4 CASSSFLAGYNEQFF
many TRBJ2-7 TRBV29-1 CSVSGDRGHEQYF
few TRBJ1-1 TRBV19 CASTRTRMNTEAFF
. TRBJ1-2 TRBV11-2 CASSRGTGGWGYTF
few TRBJ1-4 TRBV7-9 CASSLGDRGGNEKLFF
many TRBJ2-7 TRBV3-1 CASSHQREGRHEQYF
many TRBJ2-1 TRBV24-1 CATSDPRDDRAPYNEQFF
. TRBJ2-5 TRBV13 CASSMGLAVRGTQYF
. TRBJ2-5 TRBV19 CASSSRDFLQETQYF
. TRBJ1-5 TRBV6-2/TRBV6-3 CASSYEAGISQPQHF
few TRBJ2-1 TRBV25-1 CASTQESSYNEQFF
many TRBJ1-4 TRBV5-1 CASSSKEPTNEKLFF
many TRBJ2-1 TRBV24-1 CATVGLANEQFF
few TRBJ2-1 TRBV5-1 CASSTIAGVHNEQFF
few TRBJ2-2 TRBV6-6 CASSYSPDRNTGELFF
few TRBJ2-1 TRBV15 CATSRSSRGPLYNEQFF
many TRBJ2-5 TRBV6-1 CASSTGGGETQYF
many TRBJ2-7 TRBV6-1 CASSEAAARSSYEQYF
many TRBJ1-5 TRBV3-1 CASSLDPYQPQHF
many TRBJ1-5 TRBV11-2 CARPLGADQPQHF
medium-sized TRBJ1-2 TRBV7-3 CASSPGSSPYGYTF
. TRBJ2-1 TRBV12-3/TRBV12-4 CASSLVPGGNEQFF
many TRBJ2-7 TRBV7-6 CASSLGGNDEQYF
many TRBJ1-5 TRBV30 CAWSVGGWGNQPQHF
many TRBJ2-3 TRBV3-1 CASSYTGQITDTQYF
many TRBJ1-3 TRBV12-3/TRBV12-4 CASSPWTGPGNTIYF
few TRBJ1-5 TRBV12-5 CASGLNRRKAESQPQHF
few TRBJ2-1 TRBV4-1 CASSQEGRGKEQFF
few TRBJ2-1 TRBV9 CASSNLRTSGSDEQFF
many TRBJ1-5 TRBV10-3 CASTGTRDQPQHF
. TRBJ2-1 TRBV27 CASSLWGASYNEQFF
many TRBJ1-2 TRBV19 CASSAITGVNDGYTF
many TRBJ1-1 TRBV7-9 CASTLLKGGAGNTEAFF
. TRBJ2-1 TRBV7-9 CASSLEEFNGQFF
many TRBJ2-5 TRBV2 CASSGRIAGDQETQYF
few TRBJ2-5 TRBV27 CASSLVGTETQYF
many TRBJ2-2 TRBV20-1 CSARDGLAVGELFF
few TRBJ2-7 TRBV29-1 CSVEGFTGTYEQYF
few TRBJ2-1 TRBV6-1 CASIGEGRGTYNEQFF
many TRBJ2-6 TRBV2 CATRTGDGANVLTF
. TRBJ2-3 TRBV19 CASTSGTDGGTDMQYF
many TRBJ1-2 TRBV27 CASSSRGDGLYGYTF
many TRBJ1-5 TRBV3-1 CASSQGVRDSTQHF
. TRBJ1-3 TRBV10-3 CAIRRDRGTGNTIYF
. TRBJ2-5 TRBV27 CASSPQAGVGAQYF
many TRBJ1-1 TRBV27 CASRKLLFTGTEAFF
many TRBJ2-7 TRBV5-5 CASSLGGDRSYEQYF
. TRBJ2-1 TRBV4-1 CASSPAATLNEQFF
many TRBJ2-1 TRBV11-2 CASSVGAGESYNEQFF
many TRBJ1-4 TRBV12-3/TRBV12-4 CASSLTQTGEKLFF
. TRBJ1-6 TRBV19 CASSMRGYNSPLHF
. TRBJ2-4 TRBV12-3/TRBV12-4 CAGSREIGGDIQYF
many TRBJ2-3 TRBV12-5 CASGSGPLVKADTQYF
few TRBJ2-7 TRBV4-1 CASSQDWAEAYEQYF
many TRBJ1-2 TRBV7-6 CASSSYLTGYFNYGYTF